The T cell receptor (beta chain) under discussion was sequenced for a study of lymphopenia after photon versus proton radiotherapy. Libraries were prepared by immunoSEQ multiplex PCR; TCRdb keeps only in-frame clonotypes and omits some of them. This sample carries some 170,000 clones, roughly nine tenths of them seen once, and the ten largest clones take approximately 4.8%. Whole-study results and caveats: Proton therapy kept repertoires fairly stable, unlike photons, which gained effector/memory cells. In patients who died, overall survival fell as post-nadir TCR diversity dropped more. After lymphocyte nadir, photon-treated repertoires showed oligoclonal expansion, especially CD8+ Temra. Better survival with proton therapy was suggested as possible, not demonstrated.

Points on this clone: What it recognizes is unknown.

The clonotype originates from a middle-aged man with gastric cancer. Sequencing was performed on peripheral blood, taken from a patient treated with photon-based radiotherapy.

The CDR3 DNA follows: TGTGCCAGCATGAGGCTAGCTTTCTACGAGCAGTACTTC. Amino acid sequence: CASMRLAFYEQYF. The rearrangement joins TRBV2 to TRBJ2-7; TRBD2 is a possible D gene (5 bases). Trimming took off 7 bases at V and 3 bases at J, with 13 bases between the two ends. Looked up from germline, CDR1 is SNHLY and CDR2 is FYNNEI. The CDR3 contains 13 residues.